What follows are 17 T cell receptor beta chains derived from one specimen sequenced in a study of shared clonotypes between healthy human individuals. This table comes from immunoSEQ multiplex PCR, and its TCRdb copy is limited to in-frame clones, with some not included. Altogether about 1 million clones are present, about 75% being singletons, with the ten largest covering 1.4%. Sequencing input: memory CD4+ T cells sorted from blood. Subset meaning: CD45RA-negative fraction. These receptors were obtained from a man between 18 and 35 years old in good health.

This clone appeared a few times. The V call is TRBV30, the J call TRBJ1-1; perhaps TRBD1 as D (6 bases). This CDR3 spans 11 amino acids. V was clipped by 3 bases and J by 7 bases, with 9 bases between them. In germline, CDR1 is GTSNPN, CDR2 SVGIG (reference sequence). The CDR3: CAWRLQGEAFF. The CDR3 bases are TGTGCCTGGAGGCTACAGGGTGAAGCTTTCTTT.

V and J are TRBV6-6 and TRBJ1-6; D is undetermined. Trimming pared 6 bases from V and 7 bases from J, leaving 16 bases between. Germline V gene sequence: CDR1 MNHNY, CDR2 SVGAGI (reference sequence). The CDR3 sequence is 15 residues long. CDR3 amino acids: CASSPSGQLNSPLHF. The DNA of the CDR3 is TGTGCCAGCAGCCCCTCCGGGCAGTTAAATTCACCCCTCCACTTT.

The table lists this clone with a few counts. Other DNA sequences from this sample encode an identical CDR3 as well. V is TRBV6-1 and J is TRBJ2-2; D remains unclear. Between the trimmed V and J ends, which lost 0 bases and 1 base, there was a span of 3 bases. Germline lookup yields CDR1 MNHNS and CDR2 SASEGT. The CDR3 has 14 amino acids. The CDR3 sequence is CASSEARNTGELFF. DNA for the CDR3: TGTGCCAGCAGTGAAGCGAGGAACACCGGGGAGCTGTTTTTT.

The genes are TRBV5-1 and TRBJ1-4; D ambiguous. Germline values: CDR1 SGHRS, CDR2 YFSETQ. The CDR3 length is 16 residues. Deletions cut 4 bases from V and 0 bases from J, with 13 bases between. The CDR3 DNA sequence: TGCGCCAGCAGCATGGGTGGGCTTGCAACTAATGAAAAACTGTTTTTT. Its translation is CASSMGGLATNEKLFF.

The chain has TRBV7-9 and TRBJ2-6; 8 positions match TRBD1. With V trimmed by 5 bases and J by 2 bases, 8 bases remained unmatched. This CDR3 region has 17 residues. Germline V gene data show CDR1 as SEHNR and CDR2 as FQNEAQ (reference sequence). This chain's CDR3 is CASSPRTGSTGANVLTF. The CDR3 nucleotides read TGTGCCAGCAGCCCAAGGACAGGGAGTACTGGGGCCAACGTCCTGACTTTC.

Regarding this clone: This CDR3 is also generated by other DNA sequences in the sample. The chain has TRBV5-6 and TRBJ2-5, with 7 bases identical to TRBD1. The germline V gene encodes CDR1 SGHDT and CDR2 YYEEEE. The CDR3 extends over 14 amino acids. J lost 3 bases, V lost 1 base, and 3 bases had no gene match. Here the CDR3 reads CASSLLGTEETQYF. CDR3 nucleotides: TGTGCCAGCAGCTTGCTTGGGACAGAAGAGACCCAGTACTTC.

The gene calls are TRBV5-1 and TRBJ1-1; no reliable D call. Looked up from germline, CDR1 is SGHRS and CDR2 is YFSETQ. The CDR3 loop spans 15 amino acids. Trimming took 1 base from V and 5 from J, leaving 15 bases between them. The CDR3, as DNA: TGCGCCAGCAGCTTGAGCGGGGTGAGAAGTACTGAAGCTTTCTTT. Protein sequence: CASSLSGVRSTEAFF.

The sample holds a few counts of this clone. The V and J genes are TRBV5-1 and TRBJ2-5; 10 bases line up with TRBD1. The CDR3 contains 15 residues. V gave up 4 bases and J gave up 3 bases; unmatched junction bases: 6. The V gene's germline CDR1 is SGHRS and CDR2 YFSETQ. The CDR3 DNA follows: TGCGCCAGCAGCGTGGACAGGGGGTTTGAAGAGACCCAGTACTTC. This encodes CASSVDRGFEETQYF.

The CDR3 reads CASSFFGQGGNQPQHF. The CDR3 DNA follows: TGTGCCAGCAGCTTTTTCGGACAGGGAGGGAATCAGCCCCAGCATTTT. This rearrangement joins TRBV7-2 to TRBJ1-5; 8 bases agree with TRBD1. CDR1 SGHTA and CDR2 FQGNSA come from the germline V gene. V dropped 3 bases and J dropped 4; count of bases not matched to a gene: 8. This CDR3 has 16 amino acids.

The V gene is TRBV30, the J gene TRBJ1-1; D is ambiguous. Trimming cost V 0 bases and J 5 bases, with 16 bases left between them. The CDR3 contains 15 residues. CDR1 is GTSNPN, CDR2 SVGIG, per germline (reference sequence). CDR3 residues: CAWSVRAALGTEAFF. The CDR3 bases are TGTGCCTGGAGTGTACGTGCAGCCCTGGGGACTGAAGCTTTCTTT. The whole variable domain, filled in from reference TRBV30 and TRBJ1-1, reads SQTIHQWPATLVQPVGSPLSLECTVEGTSNPNLYWYRQAAGRGLQLLFYSVGIGQISSEVPQNLSASRPQDRQFILSSKKLLLSDSGFYLCAWSVRAALGTEAFFGQGTRLTVV.

V gene TRBV5-4 combines with J gene TRBJ2-3; TRBD2 agrees at 7 bases. The CDR3 is 17 amino acids. V shed 4 bases, J shed 3 bases, and the junction held 14 bases outside the gene matches. Germline lookup yields CDR1 SGHNT and CDR2 YYREEE (reference sequence). The CDR3 sequence is CASSPLGVGGRTDTQYF. CDR3 bases: TGTGCCAGCAGCCCCCTAGGGGTGGGAGGGAGAACAGATACGCAGTATTTT.

The chain joins TRBV5-1 to TRBJ2-7, with TRBD1 identical over 10 bases. CDR3 size: 16 residues. The V gene end was trimmed by 7 bases and the J gene end by 2 bases; junction bases not matched to a gene: 12. Germline V gives CDR1 SGHRS, CDR2 YFSETQ. The CDR3, as DNA: TGCGCCAGCCAAGCTCTCCCGGGGACAGGGGCCTACGAGCAGTACTTC. Amino acid sequence: CASQALPGTGAYEQYF.

The chain employs TRBV6-1 and TRBJ1-6, with TRBD1 matching over 7 bases. The junction had 10 bases not matched to a gene; V was cut back by 4 bases and J by 7 bases. The germline CDR1 and CDR2 sequences are MNHNS and SASEGT. There are 16 residues in the CDR3. DNA of the CDR3: TGTGCCAGCAGTGCTTTATACGACAGGGTAAATTCACCCCTCCACTTT. This gives the protein CASSALYDRVNSPLHF.

The chain uses TRBV11-2 and TRBJ2-5; D is perhaps TRBD2 (5 bases). The CDR3 has 16 residues. Trimming removed 1 base from V and 5 bases from J, with 17 bases in between. Germline values: CDR1 SGHAT, CDR2 FQNNGV. The CDR3: CASSLAGGQFQETQYF. The CDR3 DNA follows: TGTGCCAGCAGCTTAGCCGGAGGTCAGTTCCAGGAGACCCAGTACTTC.

There are many counts of this clone. Other DNA variants within this sample encode the same CDR3. The chain combines TRBV7-2 with TRBJ1-1, with TRBD1 as a possible D gene (6 bases). V was trimmed by 2 bases and J by 1 base, leaving 11 bases between them. Germline V CDR1 and CDR2: SGHTA, FQGNSA. CDR3 length: 15 amino acids. CDR3 amino acids: CASSLQGTTNTEAFF. CDR3 nucleotide sequence: TGTGCCAGCAGCTTACAAGGGACAACGAACACTGAAGCTTTCTTT.

As DNA, the CDR3 is TGTGCCAGCAGTGGTAGCGGGGGGGCCGGAGAGACCCAGTACTTC. Encoded protein: CASSGSGGAGETQYF. The chain employs TRBV28 and TRBJ2-5, with 11 nucleotides matching TRBD2. Germline CDR1 is MDHEN and CDR2 is SYDVKM. This CDR3 is 15 amino acids long. After removal of 5 bases from V and 4 bases from J, the junction contained 6 bases not matched to a gene.

V and J are TRBV19 and TRBJ2-3; D is unclear. CDR1 is LNHDA and CDR2 is SQIVND in the germline V gene (reference sequence). V dropped 2 bases and J dropped 3 bases, with 15 bases sitting between them. The CDR3 has 16 amino acids. CDR3 sequence: CASSISTGFNTDTQYF. As DNA, the CDR3 is TGTGCCAGTAGTATATCCACGGGTTTTAATACAGATACGCAGTATTTT.